This note documents a single TCR beta chain sequence. This record belongs to a study of blood T cell repertoires in COVID-19. Original methodology: Counts of nucleated cells, estimated from reference gene primer amplification, were obtained. This table comes from immunoSEQ multiplex PCR, and its TCRdb copy is limited to in-frame clones, with some not included. V and J calls and clone size are given by that table; D and trimming were obtained from the DNA. The table includes tens of thousands of clones, over 65% detected once. The sample consisted of peripheral blood. The TCR was taken from a man in his 70s with acute or convalescent COVID-19.

The CDR3 DNA reads as TGCAGCGTCTTTAGCGGGAGGGACAATGAGCAGTTCTTC. Its protein is CSVFSGRDNEQFF. V gene TRBV29-1 combines with J gene TRBJ2-1; 11 bases line up with TRBD2. V shed 6 bases, J shed 5 bases, and the junction held 3 bases outside the gene matches. Looked up from germline, CDR1 is SQVTM and CDR2 is ANQGSEA. CDR3 size: 13 residues.